This T cell receptor beta chain was identified in a study of blood T cell repertoires in COVID-19. The wider study: PBMCs, B-cell-depleted T cells, or T cells were the source of the cDNA or gDNA that made up the material.

Here immunoSEQ multiplex PCR was the method, and the copy in TCRdb shows in-frame clones only, minus some. The sample holds roughly 240,000 clones, around 82% seen once. CDR3 size: 11 residues. From germline, CDR1 is MDHEN and CDR2 SYDVKM. V lost 4 bases and J lost 13, with 11 bases in between. Participants were placed into cohorts based on the clinical history they reported. Within 2 weeks before study entry, exposed participants met a COVID-19 case. This TCR came from a woman aged 40 to 55 who had been exposed to COVID-19. The specimen was PBMCs or T cells enriched from blood (not recorded which). The gene calls are TRBV28 and TRBJ2-1, with D possibly TRBD1 on 6 matching bases. The DNA of the CDR3 is TGTGCCAGCAGTTCCCGACAGGACCAGTTCTTC. Protein product: CASSSRQDQFF.